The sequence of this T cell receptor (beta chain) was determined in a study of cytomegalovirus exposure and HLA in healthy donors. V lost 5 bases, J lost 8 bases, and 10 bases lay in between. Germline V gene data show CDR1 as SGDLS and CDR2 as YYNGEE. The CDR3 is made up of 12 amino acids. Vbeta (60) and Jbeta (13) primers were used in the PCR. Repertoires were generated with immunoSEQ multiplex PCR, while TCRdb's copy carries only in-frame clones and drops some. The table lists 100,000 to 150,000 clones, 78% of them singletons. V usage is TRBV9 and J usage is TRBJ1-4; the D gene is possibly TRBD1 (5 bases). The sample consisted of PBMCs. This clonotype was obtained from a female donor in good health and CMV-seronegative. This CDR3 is CASSPGAEKLFF. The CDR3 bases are TGTGCCAGCAGTCCTGGGGCCGAAAAACTGTTTTTT.